The text below deals with one TCR beta chain. The CDR3 is 14 amino acids. Germline CDR1 LGHNT, CDR2 FRNRAP. V lost 6 bases, J lost 13 bases, and 12 bases stayed unmatched. This sample is drawn from a study of blood T cell repertoires in COVID-19. In the study overall: T cells, B-cell-depleted T cells, or PBMCs provided the cDNA or gDNA that served as material.

Assay used: immunoSEQ multiplex PCR; TCRdb lists only in-frame clones, some missing. The sample lists some 150,000 clones, around 87% occurring once. This receptor was identified in a woman aged 60-75 years with active or convalescent COVID-19. The chain uses TRBV12-5 and TRBJ1-6; 7 bases fit TRBD1. Input material: peripheral blood. This CDR3 is CASGRDSPQGPLHF. The CDR3 DNA follows: TGTGCTAGTGGCCGGGACAGCCCCCAAGGGCCCCTCCACTTT. Filled out from reference TRBV12-5 and TRBJ1-6, the complete variable domain reads DARVTQTPRHKVTEMGQEVTMRCQPILGHNTVFWYRQTMMQGLELLAYFRNRAPLDDSGMPKDRFSAEMPDATLATLKIQPSEPRDSAVYFCASGRDSPQGPLHFGNGTRLTVT.